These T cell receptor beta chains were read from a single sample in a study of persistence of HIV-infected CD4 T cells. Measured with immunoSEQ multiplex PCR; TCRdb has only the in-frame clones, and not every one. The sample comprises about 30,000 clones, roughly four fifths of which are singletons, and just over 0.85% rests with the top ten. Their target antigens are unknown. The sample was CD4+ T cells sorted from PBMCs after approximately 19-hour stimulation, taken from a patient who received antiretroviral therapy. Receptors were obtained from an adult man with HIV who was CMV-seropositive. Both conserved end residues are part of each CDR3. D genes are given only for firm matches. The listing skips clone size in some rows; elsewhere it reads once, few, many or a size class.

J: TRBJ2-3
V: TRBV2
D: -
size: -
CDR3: CASSDSGYLGKDTQYF
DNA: TGTGCCAGCAGTGACTCGGGGTACCTGGGTAAGGATACGCAGTATTTT

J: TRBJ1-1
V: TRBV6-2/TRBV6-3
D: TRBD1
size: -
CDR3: CASSPPGGSNEAFF
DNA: TGTGCCAGCAGTCCCCCAGGGGGCTCTAATGAAGCTTTCTTT

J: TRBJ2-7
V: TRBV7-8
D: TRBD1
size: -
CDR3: CASSVRDRGPHEQYF
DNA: TGTGCCAGCAGCGTCCGGGACAGGGGGCCCCACGAGCAGTACTTC

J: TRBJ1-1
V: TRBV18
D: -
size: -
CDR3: CASSPPIGSRTEAFF
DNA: TGTGCCAGCTCACCACCCATAGGGTCCCGGACTGAAGCTTTCTTT

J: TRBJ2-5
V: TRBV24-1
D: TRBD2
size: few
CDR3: CATSDSRRGGQETQYF
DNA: TGTGCCACCAGTGATTCTCGGCGGGGGGGGCAAGAGACCCAGTACTTC

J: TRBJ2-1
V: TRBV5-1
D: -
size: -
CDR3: CASSFRDSYNEQFF
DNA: TGCGCCAGCAGCTTCAGGGACTCCTACAATGAGCAGTTCTTC

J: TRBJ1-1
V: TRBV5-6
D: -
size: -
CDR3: CASSLWDQQNTEAFF
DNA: TGTGCCAGCAGCTTGTGGGACCAGCAGAACACTGAAGCTTTCTTT

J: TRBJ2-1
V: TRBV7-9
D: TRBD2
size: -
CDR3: CASSLADSGGPSSYNEQFF
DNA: TGTGCCAGCAGCTTAGCGGATAGCGGGGGGCCGAGCTCCTACAATGAGCAGTTCTTC

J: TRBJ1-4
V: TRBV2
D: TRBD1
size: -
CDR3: CASSSLGTGTSNEKLFF
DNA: TGTGCCAGCAGTTCCCTCGGGACAGGGACTTCTAATGAAAAACTGTTTTTT

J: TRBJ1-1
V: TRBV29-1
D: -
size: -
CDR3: CSVAGATTEAFF
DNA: TGCAGCGTTGCGGGGGCTACGACTGAAGCTTTCTTT

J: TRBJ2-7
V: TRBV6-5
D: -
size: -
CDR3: CASSYGSGEQYF
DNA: TGTGCCAGCAGTTATGGCTCAGGCGAGCAGTACTTC

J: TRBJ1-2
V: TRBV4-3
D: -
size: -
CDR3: CASSQDLGGPNYGYTF
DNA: TGCGCCAGCAGCCAAGATCTGGGGGGCCCTAACTATGGCTACACCTTC

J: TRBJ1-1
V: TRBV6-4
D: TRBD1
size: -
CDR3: CASSDRTGGNTEAFF
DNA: TGTGCCAGCAGTGACAGGACAGGGGGGAACACTGAAGCTTTCTTT

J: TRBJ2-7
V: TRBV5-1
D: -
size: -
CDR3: CASSLVGIDLGYEQYF
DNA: TGCGCCAGCAGCTTGGTAGGGATAGACCTTGGGTACGAGCAGTACTTC

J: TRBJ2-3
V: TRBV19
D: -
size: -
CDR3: CASSPTGLTDTQYF
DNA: TGTGCCAGTAGCCCGACAGGACTCACAGATACGCAGTATTTT

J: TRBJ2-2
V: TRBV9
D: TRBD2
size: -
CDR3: CASSALLSGGAGELFF
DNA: TGTGCCAGCAGCGCCCTACTGAGCGGGGGGGCCGGGGAGCTGTTTTTT

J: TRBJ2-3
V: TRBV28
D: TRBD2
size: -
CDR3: CASSPRGGGAFRTDTQYF
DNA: TGTGCCAGCAGTCCGCGGGGCGGGGGGGCCTTTAGGACAGATACGCAGTATTTT

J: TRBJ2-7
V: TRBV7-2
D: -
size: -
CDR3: CASSLWEGGTYEQYF
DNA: TGTGCCAGCAGCTTATGGGAGGGGGGGACCTACGAGCAGTACTTC

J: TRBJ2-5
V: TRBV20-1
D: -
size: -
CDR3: CSAGPAETQYF
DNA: TGCAGTGCTGGACCGGCGGAGACCCAGTACTTC

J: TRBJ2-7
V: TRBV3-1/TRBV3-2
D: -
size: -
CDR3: CASSQVGSSYEQYF
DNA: TGTGCCAGCAGCCAAGTCGGCAGCTCCTACGAGCAGTACTTC

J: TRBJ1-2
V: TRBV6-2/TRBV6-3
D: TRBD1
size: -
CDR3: CASSYLRTGRLYGYTF
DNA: TGTGCCAGCAGTTACTTAAGGACAGGCCGACTCTATGGCTACACCTTC

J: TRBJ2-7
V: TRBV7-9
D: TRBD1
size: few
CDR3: CASSTHRGLYEQYF
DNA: TGTGCCAGCAGCACCCACAGGGGGCTCTACGAGCAGTACTTC

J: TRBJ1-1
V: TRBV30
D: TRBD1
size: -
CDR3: CAWSADRGRPEAFF
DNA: TGTGCCTGGAGTGCCGACAGGGGGCGCCCTGAAGCTTTCTTT

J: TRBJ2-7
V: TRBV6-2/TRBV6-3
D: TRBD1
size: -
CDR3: CASSPRTRQGIYF
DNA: TGTGCCAGCAGCCCACGGACTCGACAGGGGATATACTTC

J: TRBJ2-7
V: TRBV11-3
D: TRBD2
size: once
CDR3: CASSYSGLAGDEQYF
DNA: TGTGCCAGCAGCTATAGTGGACTAGCGGGGGACGAGCAGTACTTC

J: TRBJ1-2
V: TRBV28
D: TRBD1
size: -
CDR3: CASSSGTGHGYTF
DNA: TGTGCCAGCAGTTCCGGGACAGGGCATGGCTACACCTTC

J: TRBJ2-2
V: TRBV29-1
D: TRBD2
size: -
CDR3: CSGREGNGELFF
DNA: TGCAGCGGGAGGGAGGGTAACGGGGAGCTGTTTTTT

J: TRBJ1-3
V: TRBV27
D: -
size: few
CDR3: CASSLAFSSGNTIYF
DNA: TGTGCCAGCAGTTTAGCTTTCTCCTCTGGAAACACCATATATTTT

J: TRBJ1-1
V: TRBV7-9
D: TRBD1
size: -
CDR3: CASSAYRGNTEAFF
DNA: TGTGCCAGCAGCGCCTACAGGGGAAACACTGAAGCTTTCTTT

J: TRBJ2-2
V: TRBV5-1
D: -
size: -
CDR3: CASNVGGALTGELFF
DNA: TGCGCCAGCAATGTGGGGGGAGCTCTCACCGGGGAGCTGTTTTTT

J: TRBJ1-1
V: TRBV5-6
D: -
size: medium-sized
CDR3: CASSLAAGTEAFF
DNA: TGTGCCAGCAGCTTGGCCGCGGGCACTGAAGCTTTCTTT

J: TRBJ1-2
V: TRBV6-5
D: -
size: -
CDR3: CASSYSTGIGYTF
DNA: TGTGCCAGCAGTTACTCGACGGGGATCGGCTACACCTTC

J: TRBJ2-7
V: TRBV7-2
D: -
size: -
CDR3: CASSLARLTIEQYF
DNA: TGTGCCAGCAGCTTAGCGCGACTCACTATCGAGCAGTACTTC

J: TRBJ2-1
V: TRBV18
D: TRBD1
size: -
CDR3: CASSPRLQGKEQFF
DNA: TGTGCCAGCTCACCACGATTACAGGGGAAGGAGCAGTTCTTC

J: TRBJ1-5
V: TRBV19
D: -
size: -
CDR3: CASSTQATTGGQPQHF
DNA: TGTGCCAGTAGTACCCAAGCGACAACGGGGGGTCAGCCCCAGCATTTT

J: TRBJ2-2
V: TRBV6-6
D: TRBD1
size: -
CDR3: CASSYPRTGGTGELFF
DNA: TGTGCCAGCAGTTACCCGCGAACAGGGGGCACCGGGGAGCTGTTTTTT

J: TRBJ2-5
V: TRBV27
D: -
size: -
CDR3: CASSFRRGRRETQYF
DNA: TGTGCCAGCAGTTTCCGGAGGGGGCGGAGGGAGACCCAGTACTTC

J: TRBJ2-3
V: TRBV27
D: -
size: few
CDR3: CASSRYTDTQYF
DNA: TGTGCCAGCAGTCGATACACAGATACGCAGTATTTT

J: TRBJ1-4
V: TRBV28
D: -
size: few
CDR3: CASSFPQLPGWGSITPHNEKLFF
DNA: TGTGCCAGCAGTTTCCCACAGCTCCCGGGGTGGGGATCGATAACACCTCATAATGAAAAACTGTTTTTT

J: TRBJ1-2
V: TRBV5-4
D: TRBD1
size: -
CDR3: CASSIGTDYGYTF
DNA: TGTGCCAGCAGCATCGGGACAGATTATGGCTACACCTTC

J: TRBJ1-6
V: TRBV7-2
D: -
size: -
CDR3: CASSLDRGYNSPLHF
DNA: TGTGCCAGCAGCTTAGATAGGGGCTATAATTCACCCCTCCACTTT

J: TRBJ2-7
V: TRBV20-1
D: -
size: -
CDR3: CSASTSYEQYF
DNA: TGCAGTGCTAGTACCTCCTACGAGCAGTACTTC

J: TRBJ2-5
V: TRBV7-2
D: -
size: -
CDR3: CASSPGGQQETQYF
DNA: TGTGCCAGCAGCCCTGGGGGGCAGCAAGAGACCCAGTACTTC

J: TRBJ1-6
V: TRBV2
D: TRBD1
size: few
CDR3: CASSRGQAGTPLHF
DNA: TGTGCCAGCAGTAGGGGACAGGCGGGAACACCCCTCCACTTT

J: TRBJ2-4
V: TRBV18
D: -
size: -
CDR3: CASSPSMNIQYF
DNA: TGTGCCAGCTCACCATCCATGAACATTCAGTACTTC

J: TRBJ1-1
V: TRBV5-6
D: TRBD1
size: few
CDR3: CASSLPGGSTEAFF
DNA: TGTGCCAGCAGCTTGCCAGGGGGCAGTACTGAAGCTTTCTTT

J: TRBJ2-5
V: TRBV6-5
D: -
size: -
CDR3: CASSSPRGARGTQYF
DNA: TGTGCCAGTTCGTCCCCGAGGGGGGCCAGGGGGACCCAGTACTTC

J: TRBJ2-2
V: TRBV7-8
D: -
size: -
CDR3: CASSSGTANTGELFF
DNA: TGTGCCAGCAGTTCCGGGACTGCGAACACCGGGGAGCTGTTTTTT

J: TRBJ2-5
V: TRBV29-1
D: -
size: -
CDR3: CSVWGVAVPNPQETQYF
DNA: TGCAGCGTTTGGGGGGTGGCAGTCCCGAACCCCCAAGAGACCCAGTACTTC

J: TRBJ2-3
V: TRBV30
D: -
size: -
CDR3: CAWIRREKSTDTQYF
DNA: TGTGCCTGGATTAGAAGAGAAAAAAGCACAGATACGCAGTATTTT

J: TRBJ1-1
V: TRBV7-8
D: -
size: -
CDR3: CASSVRGTNTEAFF
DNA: TGTGCCAGCAGCGTCCGGGGAACGAACACTGAAGCTTTCTTT

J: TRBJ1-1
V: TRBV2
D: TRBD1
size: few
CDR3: CASSLPGQGNTEAFF
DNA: TGTGCCAGCAGCCTGCCGGGACAGGGGAACACTGAAGCTTTCTTT

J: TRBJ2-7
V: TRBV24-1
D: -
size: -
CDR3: CATSDHGQKTYEQYF
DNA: TGTGCCACCAGTGATCATGGACAGAAAACCTACGAGCAGTACTTC